These 17 T cell receptor beta chains came from one sample sequenced in a study of cytotoxic CD8 clonotypes in ibrutinib-treated CLL. The protocol was immunoSEQ multiplex PCR, while the TCRdb copy is restricted to in-frame clones and leaves out a portion. The sample yields about 68,000 clones, just over 90% seen once. The specimen was PBMCs, collected after 12 months of ibrutinib treatment. Receptors were obtained from a human donor with chronic lymphocytic leukemia.

This rearrangement joins TRBV19 to TRBJ2-2; 13 bases align to TRBD2. V lost 8 bases to trimming and J lost 4 bases; unmatched junction nucleotides: 13. CDR1 is LNHDA and CDR2 is SQIVND in the germline V gene (reference sequence). CDR3 length: 18 amino acids. The CDR3 sequence: CASAPPWTSGRGTGELFF. Here the CDR3 DNA reads TGTGCCAGTGCCCCCCCCTGGACTAGCGGGAGAGGCACCGGGGAGCTGTTTTTT. Using reference TRBV19 and TRBJ2-2 for the parts outside the CDR3, the full variable domain is DGGITQSPKYLFRKEGQNVTLSCEQNLNHDAMYWYRQDPGQGLRLIYYSQIVNDFQKGDIAEGYSVSREKKESFPLTVTSAQKNPTAFYLCASAPPWTSGRGTGELFFGEGSRLTVL.

The chain uses TRBV29-1 and TRBJ2-1; 8 bases match TRBD1. V was clipped by 6 bases and J by 7 bases; unmatched bases: 14. This CDR3 has 15 amino acids. Germline lookup yields CDR1 SQVTM and CDR2 ANQGSEA. The CDR3 coding sequence is TGCAGCGTAGGGACAGGATACAATCGGGTGAATGAGCAGTTCTTC. Translated, it gives CSVGTGYNRVNEQFF.

This clone was recorded a few times. The chain employs TRBV7-2 and TRBJ2-1, with 7 bases that match TRBD2. The CDR3 runs 16 residues. The V segment lost 1 base and the J segment 0 bases; nucleotides outside the gene matches: 3. Germline CDR1 reads SGHTA; CDR2 reads FQGNSA. The CDR3 protein is CASSLVGGSSYNEQFF. The CDR3 DNA reads TGTGCCAGCAGCTTAGTTGGCGGGAGCTCCTACAATGAGCAGTTCTTC.

The chain has TRBV6-1 and TRBJ1-1; D is unclear. The V end lost 4 bases, the J end lost 7 bases, and 13 bases lay between the germline ends. From germline, CDR1 is MNHNS and CDR2 SASEGT. The CDR3 is 13 amino acids. This CDR3 is CASSVTLELEAFF. The CDR3 nucleotides are TGTGCCAGCAGTGTTACTCTGGAGCTTGAAGCTTTCTTT.

The chain carries TRBV11-2 and TRBJ2-7; 7 bases map to TRBD1. CDR3 length: 14 residues. Germline CDR1 reads SGHAT; CDR2 reads FQNNGV. Trimming at V came to 6 bases and at J to 3 bases, leaving 8 bases not matched to a gene. The CDR3 nucleotides are TGTGCCAGCAGTTCCGACAGGGCCCTCTACGAGCAGTACTTC. It encodes CASSSDRALYEQYF.

The chain combines TRBV29-1 with TRBJ1-3, with D tentatively TRBD1 (5 bases). The CDR3 is 14 residues long. V shed 6 bases and J shed 2 bases, with 14 bases lying between them. CDR1 is SQVTM, CDR2 ANQGSEA, per germline. The CDR3 protein is CSVGGDRAGNTIYF. The CDR3 DNA reads TGCAGCGTCGGAGGAGACAGAGCTGGAAACACCATATATTTT.

The chain links TRBV5-1 to TRBJ2-7, with 13 bases matching TRBD2. The CDR3 consists of 16 residues. Germline V gene data show CDR1 as SGHRS and CDR2 as YFSETQ. The V and J ends lost 0 bases and 4 bases, in that order; junction bases with no gene match: 4. The CDR3: CASSLAWTSGSYEQYF. CDR3 DNA: TGCGCCAGCAGCTTGGCCTGGACTAGCGGGAGTTACGAGCAGTACTTC. The full variable domain, completed using reference TRBV5-1 and TRBJ2-7, is KAGVTQTPRYLIKTRGQQVTLSCSPISGHRSVSWYQQTPGQGLQFLFEYFSETQRNKGNFPGRFSGRQFSNSRSEMNVSTLELGDSALYLCASSLAWTSGSYEQYFGPGTRLTVT.

The chain joins TRBV5-1 to TRBJ1-1; no firm D call. Trimming shortened V by 0 bases and J by 1 base, and 13 bases separated the two germline ends. The CDR3 covers 16 residues. Germline CDR1 is SGHRS and CDR2 is YFSETQ. The CDR3 DNA is TGCGCCAGCAGCTTGGGCTCCATGACGGCGAACACTGAAGCTTTCTTT. It is translated as CASSLGSMTANTEAFF.

The rearrangement links TRBV19 to TRBJ1-4; TRBD1 is a possible D gene (6 bases). Germline lookup yields CDR1 LNHDA and CDR2 SQIVND (reference sequence). V lost 8 bases to trimming and J lost 8 bases, with 18 bases between them. The CDR3 contains 14 residues. CDR3 DNA sequence: TGTGCCAGTTCGACCGGACAGAGAAGGGAAAAACTGTTTTTT. Protein sequence: CASSTGQRREKLFF.

For the CDR3, the DNA is TGTGCCACCAGCAAGACAGGGATGGATGAGCAGTACTTC. This encodes CATSKTGMDEQYF. The rearrangement joins TRBV15 to TRBJ2-7, with TRBD1 matching 7 bases. Germline V gives CDR1 LNHNV, CDR2 YYDKDF (reference sequence). The CDR3 spans 13 residues. V gave up 4 bases and J gave up 7 bases; unmatched junction bases: 7. The full variable domain, in which reference TRBV15 and TRBJ2-7 provide the parts outside the CDR3, is DAMVIQNPRYQVTQFGKPVTLSCSQTLNHNVMYWYQQKSSQAPKLLFHYYDKDFNNEADTPDNFQSRRPNTSFCFLDIRSPGLGDTAMYLCATSKTGMDEQYFGPGTRLTVT.

The V and J genes are TRBV16 and TRBJ2-7; possible D gene TRBD2, 5 bases. V was shortened by 0 bases and J by 1 base, with 10 bases between the two germline ends. The CDR3 consists of 15 residues. Germline CDR1 reads KGHSY; CDR2 reads FQNENV. CDR3 sequence (DNA): TGTGCCAGCAGCCAATCCGGTCTAGCTTCCTACGAGCAGTACTTC. Its protein is CASSQSGLASYEQYF.

This rearrangement joins TRBV7-6 to TRBJ2-2; weak D call: TRBD2 (5 bases). This CDR3 contains 14 residues. Trimming pared 5 bases from V and 6 bases from J, leaving 13 bases between. Germline V gene data show CDR1 as SGHVS and CDR2 as FNYEAQ. CDR3 bases: TGTGCCAGCAGCACTAGGGCAGTTCCCGGGGAGCTGTTTTTT. Its protein is CASSTRAVPGELFF. The full variable domain, with the rest looked up from reference TRBV7-6 and TRBJ2-2, is GAGVSQSPRYKVTKRGQDVALRCDPISGHVSLYWYRQALGQGPEFLTYFNYEAQQDKSGLPNDRFSAERPEGSISTLTIQRTEQRDSAMYRCASSTRAVPGELFFGEGSRLTVL.

The rearrangement links TRBV28 to TRBJ1-2, with a weak D call TRBD1 (6 bases). The germline V and J ends were trimmed by 4 bases and 8 bases, with 14 bases remaining between them. Per germline, CDR1 MDHEN and CDR2 SYDVKM. The CDR3 covers 13 residues. CDR3 protein: CASSYIHRAGYTF. The CDR3 nucleotides read TGTGCCAGCAGTTATATCCACAGGGCCGGCTACACCTTC.

V gene TRBV20-1 combines with J gene TRBJ2-7; D not certain. The V end was cut by 3 bases, the J end by 4 bases, with 7 bases between. The CDR3 sequence is 11 residues long. Germline CDR1 is DFQATT and CDR2 is SNEGSKA (reference sequence). CDR3 coding DNA: TGCAGTGCTAGTGAAGCTTACGAGCAGTACTTC. Encoded protein: CSASEAYEQYF.

The chain links TRBV19 to TRBJ2-7; no clear D. V was pared by 3 bases and J by 0 bases, with 6 bases between. Germline V lookup: CDR1 LNHDA, CDR2 SQIVND (reference sequence). The CDR3 runs 13 residues. CDR3 nucleotides: TGTGCCAGTAGTATGTCAGTCTCCTACGAGCAGTACTTC. Protein: CASSMSVSYEQYF.

The J gene is TRBJ2-3, the V gene TRBV10-3; TRBD2 might be the D (6 bases). CDR3 length equals 18 residues. With 4 bases removed from V and 0 bases from J, the gap between germline ends came to 20 bases. From germline, CDR1 is ENHRY and CDR2 SYGVKD. The CDR3 sequence is CAISGVVERVYSTDTQYF. The CDR3 nucleotides are TGTGCCATCAGTGGGGTCGTGGAGCGGGTATATAGCACAGATACGCAGTATTTT.

The chain combines TRBV6-1 with TRBJ2-7, with TRBD1 matching over 8 bases. The J segment lost 3 bases and the V segment lost 7 bases, leaving 5 bases of the junction unmatched. The CDR3 contains 13 residues. From germline, CDR1 is MNHNS and CDR2 SASEGT. CDR3 loop: CASIWTGRYEQYF. The CDR3 DNA reads as TGTGCCAGCATCTGGACAGGGCGCTACGAGCAGTACTTC.